This TCR beta chain originates from a study of CD8 T cells in Susac syndrome. The CDR3 runs to 14 residues. The ends were cut back, 3 bases at V and 7 bases at J, with 13 bases in the middle. The germline V gene has CDR1 LGHNT and CDR2 FRNRAP. With random hexamers, 0.5 to 1 ug RNA was reverse transcribed. TCRdb re-called the immunoSEQ multiplex PCR reads through MiXCR, storing one row per CDR3 protein. The table records about 140,000 distinct CDR3 sequences, around 95% of them present only once. V is TRBV12-5 and J is TRBJ2-1, with unresolved D. The receptor comes from a human donor with Susac syndrome. The sequencing sample was made of CD4+ T cells from PBMCs. The CDR3 nucleotides are TGTGCTAGTGGTTTAAGACACCTCCTAAATGAGCAGTTCTTC. Its protein product is CASGLRHLLNEQFF.